This TCR beta chain emerged from a study of memory CD4+ T cells and cytomegalovirus serostatus. Background on the study: Of the healthy Belgian adults, several were CMV seropositive and about 24 seronegative.

Assay used: immunoSEQ multiplex PCR; TCRdb lists only in-frame clones, some missing. The data hold 50,000 or so clones, with around 74% observed a single time. Trimming took 4 bases from V and 3 from J; bases not matched to a gene: 6. The CDR3 extends over 14 amino acids. Per germline, CDR1 SGHTS and CDR2 YDEGEE. Broader study findings: Of 164 reported CMV TCRbeta sequences, about 70 were found in memory CD4+ repertoires.

Single viable CD3+CD4+CD8-CD45RO+ cells were sorted as the memory CD4+ T cells. On this clone: Its cognate antigen is unknown.

The TCR was taken from an adult in good health and CMV-seropositive. The gene calls are TRBV5-8 and TRBJ1-1; 7 nucleotides match TRBD1. Material: memory CD4+ T cells from blood. DNA of the CDR3: TGTGCCAGCAGCCGACAGGGTTCCTACACTGAAGCTTTCTTT. It codes for CASSRQGSYTEAFF.